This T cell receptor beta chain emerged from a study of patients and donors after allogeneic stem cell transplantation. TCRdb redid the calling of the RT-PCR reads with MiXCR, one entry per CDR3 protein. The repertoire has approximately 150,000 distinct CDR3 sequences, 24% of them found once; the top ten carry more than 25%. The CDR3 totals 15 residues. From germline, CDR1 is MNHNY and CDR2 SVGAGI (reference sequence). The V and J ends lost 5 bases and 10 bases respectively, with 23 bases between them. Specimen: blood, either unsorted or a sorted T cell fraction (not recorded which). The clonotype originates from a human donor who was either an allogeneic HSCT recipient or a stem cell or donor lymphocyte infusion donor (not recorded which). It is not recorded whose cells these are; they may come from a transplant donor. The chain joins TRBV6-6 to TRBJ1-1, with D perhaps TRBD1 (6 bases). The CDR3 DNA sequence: TGTGCCAGCAGTCCCGGGACAAGTGCTCGAATGGCAGCTTTCTTT. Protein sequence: CASSPGTSARMAAFF.